This T cell receptor beta chain derives from a study of blood T cell repertoires in COVID-19. Study-wide background: Acute and convalescent COVID-19 specimens originated in the United States, Italy and Spain. PBMCs, B-cell-depleted T cells, or T cells provided the cDNA or gDNA that made up the material.

Authors' data handling: By means of reference gene primer amplification, nucleated cell counts were estimated. Assay used: immunoSEQ multiplex PCR; TCRdb lists only in-frame clones, some missing. That table is the source of V, J and clone size, and D and trimming were worked out from the DNA. This sample has roughly 200,000 clones, with around 80% found just once. This CDR3 has 11 amino acids. Germline lookup yields CDR1 SNHLY and CDR2 FYNNEI. Between the trimmed V and J ends, which lost 5 bases and 7 bases, there was a span of 7 bases. The clonotype was recovered from a human donor in a cohort sampled during active COVID-19. Sample: peripheral blood. The chain uses TRBV2 and TRBJ2-3; D remains unclear. CDR3 in amino acids: CASSPSNTQYF. CDR3 DNA: TGTGCCAGCAGTCCCTCTAATACGCAGTATTTT.